The subject of this entry is one TCR beta chain. Its antigen is as yet unknown. This specimen belongs to a study of OX40 agonist ivuxolimab in advanced cancers. Study outcomes and limitations: Low levels of normalized T-cell clonal expansion also appeared in some nonresponders. Dose levels from 0.1 to 3.0 mg/kg saw CD4+ and CD8+ blood T cells expand clonally by week 6. On average, CD8+ T cells had more expanded clones than CD4+.

The CDR3 is made up of 15 amino acids. CDR1 and CDR2 from the germline V gene are SGDLS and YYNGEE. Trimming shortened V by 0 bases and J by 1 base, and 7 bases separated the two germline ends. Assay: immunoSEQ multiplex PCR; the TCRdb copy retains only in-frame clones and omits some. The sample lists 77,000 or so clones; 88% were seen once. Researchers took blood at baseline, on cycle 4 day 1, and on cycle 7 day 1. This sequence was found in an adult with an advanced solid tumor such as melanoma, head and neck, liver or kidney cancer. The chain combines TRBV9 with TRBJ2-2; D ambiguous. Sequenced material: CD4+ or CD8+ T cells sorted from blood, taken in a trial of the OX40 agonist ivuxolimab. The CDR3 DNA is TGTGCCAGCAGCGTAGACAGCCTGAACACCGGGGAGCTGTTTTTT. Translating gives CASSVDSLNTGELFF.